Below, one T cell receptor (beta chain) is given with its context. Participant ages covered 18 to 89 years across 24 US areas. In assigning cohorts, the study relied on participant-reported clinical history. V gave up 7 bases and J gave up 7 bases; unmatched junction bases: 12. Germline loops: CDR1 SGHRS, CDR2 YFSETQ. The CDR3 runs to 16 residues. Clones were sequenced by immunoSEQ multiplex PCR, and TCRdb holds only the in-frame ones, with some missing. This repertoire shows around 320,000 clones, around nine tenths found once; its top ten account for less than 3.5%. The sample is drawn from a study of blood T cell repertoires in COVID-19. Study information: T cells, B-cell-depleted T cells, or PBMCs provided the cDNA or gDNA that served as material.

The chain has TRBV5-1 and TRBJ2-2; 11 bases match TRBD2. The TCR sequence derives from a woman aged 45-60 years who had been exposed to COVID-19. The sequenced sample was PBMCs or T cells enriched from blood (not recorded which). The CDR3 nucleotides are TGCGCCAGCGTCCCCACCGGGACTAGCGGAATCGGGGAGCTGTTTTTT. Amino acids: CASVPTGTSGIGELFF.